A selection of T cell receptor beta chains follows, all from one sample in a study of OX40 agonist ivuxolimab in advanced cancers. Libraries were prepared by immunoSEQ multiplex PCR; TCRdb keeps only in-frame clonotypes and omits some of them. The data contain over 45,000 clones, approximately 83% of them singletons. The sequences come from CD4+ or CD8+ T cells sorted from blood, collected in a trial of the OX40 agonist ivuxolimab. These receptors originate from an adult with an advanced solid tumor such as melanoma, head and neck, liver or kidney cancer. CDR3s include the opening cysteine and the closing phenylalanine or tryptophan. The order of the fields is V gene, D gene, J gene, clone size, CDR3 DNA, CDR3 protein. The D gene is left open where the match is weak. Only part of the rows carry a size: once, few, many, or a class if the clone is expanded.

V: TRBV7-2
D: TRBD1
J: TRBJ2-5
size: -
DNA: TGTGCCAGCAGCCGCGACAGGGGAGAGACCCAGTACTTC
CDR3: CASSRDRGETQYF

V: TRBV12-5
D: -
J: TRBJ2-1
size: -
DNA: TGTGCTAGTGGTTTGGGACAGACCGGGGGTTATGAGCAGTTCTTC
CDR3: CASGLGQTGGYEQFF

V: TRBV25-1
D: -
J: TRBJ2-7
size: -
DNA: TGTGCCAGCAGTGAATCGGACAGTTTCTACGAGCAGTACTTC
CDR3: CASSESDSFYEQYF

V: TRBV29-1
D: -
J: TRBJ1-2
size: medium-sized
DNA: TGCAGCGCCCAACCTCTGGAACGCTCTATAGGCTACACCTTC
CDR3: CSAQPLERSIGYTF

V: TRBV6-1
D: TRBD1
J: TRBJ1-1
size: once
DNA: TGTGCCAGCAGTGAATGGACAGGGGCGACCCCCGCTTTCTTT
CDR3: CASSEWTGATPAFF

V: TRBV5-1
D: -
J: TRBJ1-1
size: -
DNA: TGCGCCAGCAGCTTTCTCGCAGGGGAAGGGATGAACACTGAAGCTTTCTTT
CDR3: CASSFLAGEGMNTEAFF

V: TRBV7-3
D: TRBD2
J: TRBJ2-3
size: -
DNA: TGTGCCAGCAGCTCAAACGGTAGGAGTAGCGGGAAGAGGAATACGCAGTATTTT
CDR3: CASSSNGRSSGKRNTQYF

V: TRBV7-2
D: TRBD1
J: TRBJ1-1
size: once
DNA: TGTGCCAGCAGCGTCCGGGACAGACGAAACACTGAAGCTTTCTTT
CDR3: CASSVRDRRNTEAFF

V: TRBV6-1
D: -
J: TRBJ1-6
size: few
DNA: TGTGCCAGCAGTGACCCCCGGACCGCTATCTCTCCTTCGCCCCTCCACTTT
CDR3: CASSDPRTAISPSPLHF

V: TRBV11-3
D: -
J: TRBJ1-5
size: -
DNA: TGTGCCAGCACCGAACCCCAGGGACCCAATCAGCCCCAGCATTTT
CDR3: CASTEPQGPNQPQHF

V: TRBV14
D: TRBD2
J: TRBJ2-1
size: -
DNA: TGTGCCAGCAGCCAGCCGGGACTAGCGGGATCAGGGCAGTTCTTC
CDR3: CASSQPGLAGSGQFF

V: TRBV7-8
D: TRBD1
J: TRBJ2-1
size: few
DNA: TGTGCCAGCAGCTTAGGACTTAGGGGACAGGGGAATAGGAATGAGCAGTTCTTC
CDR3: CASSLGLRGQGNRNEQFF

V: TRBV9
D: TRBD1
J: TRBJ1-1
size: -
DNA: TGTGCCAGCAGCGTCCCCACAGGGGGGAACACTGAAGCTTTCTTT
CDR3: CASSVPTGGNTEAFF

V: TRBV6-5
D: -
J: TRBJ1-1
size: few
DNA: TGTGCCAGCAGTTACCACCCACCAAACACTGAAGCTTTCTTT
CDR3: CASSYHPPNTEAFF

V: TRBV6-9
D: TRBD2
J: TRBJ2-5
size: once
DNA: TGTGCCAGCAGTTATTTCTCAAGGTCTCCCGGGCCCGGGGGGGAGACCCAGTACTTC
CDR3: CASSYFSRSPGPGGETQYF